Listed below are T cell receptor beta chains from one sample, sequenced in a study of T cells in Graves' hyperthyroidism and ophthalmopathy. From the multiplex PCR reads, TCRdb called clonotypes with MiXCR, one entry per CDR3 protein. Of 530,000 or so distinct CDR3 sequences listed, around a quarter are singletons. The sample was blood. All receptors derive from a woman between 25 and 40 years old with Graves' ophthalmopathy. Each CDR3 is given with its conserved first and last residue. A D gene is named only where the DNA matches it firmly. Size tells how often a clone was seen (once, few, many) or the class of an expanded clone, and some rows leave it out.

cdr3_aa,cdr3_nt,cdr3_length,v_call,d_call,j_call,clone_size
CANSLGQGYGYTF,TGTGCCAACAGCTTAGGGCAGGGCTATGGCTACACCTTC,13,TRBV7-2,NA,TRBJ1-2,few
CASSVTGYTGELFF,TGTGCCAGCAGTGTGACAGGGTATACCGGGGAGCTGTTTTTT,14,TRBV27,TRBD1,TRBJ2-2,many
CASMDGVSYEQYF,TGTGCCAGCATGGACGGGGTATCCTACGAGCAGTACTTC,13,TRBV2,NA,TRBJ2-7,many
CASSPVTGKTYEQYF,TGTGCCAGCAGCCCCGTAACGGGGAAAACCTACGAGCAGTACTTC,15,TRBV28,NA,TRBJ2-7,few
CASSQLTGGKETQYF,TGCGCCAGCAGCCAACTAACGGGGGGCAAAGAGACCCAGTACTTC,15,TRBV4-3,NA,TRBJ2-5,many
CAISLDRGNTEAFF,TGTGCCATCAGCCTCGACAGGGGGAACACTGAAGCTTTCTTT,14,TRBV10-3,TRBD1,TRBJ1-1,many
CASSQDTALQGYTF,TGCGCCAGCAGCCAAGATACAGCCCTGCAAGGCTACACCTTC,14,TRBV4-3,NA,TRBJ1-2,many
CASSPAGSGYTF,TGTGCCAGCAGCCCCGCAGGGTCGGGCTACACCTTC,12,TRBV3-1,NA,TRBJ1-2,many
CASSYLPATRQGTQYF,TGTGCCAGCAGTTACCTCCCTGCGACTCGCCAGGGGACCCAGTACTTC,16,TRBV6-5,NA,TRBJ2-5,NA
CASIRALNQPQHF,TGTGCCAGCATCCGGGCACTCAATCAGCCCCAGCATTTT,13,TRBV7-9,NA,TRBJ1-5,NA
CASSTGQGIGNTIYF,TGTGCCAGCAGTACTGGACAGGGCATCGGAAACACCATATATTTT,15,TRBV6-5,TRBD1,TRBJ1-3,NA
CASSVGTVVYGYTF,TGTGCCAGCAGCGTGGGTACCGTAGTCTATGGCTACACCTTC,14,TRBV5-6,NA,TRBJ1-2,few
CASKGVRQSSTGELFF,TGTGCCAGCAAGGGTGTTAGACAGAGCTCTACCGGGGAGCTGTTTTTT,16,TRBV2,NA,TRBJ2-2,many
CASATGAYEQYF,TGTGCCAGTGCGACAGGGGCCTACGAGCAGTACTTC,12,TRBV6-1,TRBD1,TRBJ2-7,NA
CASSLTLGSPLHF,TGTGCCAGCAGCTTAACTTTGGGTTCACCCCTCCACTTT,13,TRBV7-2,NA,TRBJ1-6,many
CAGSYRVAGQETQYF,TGTGCCGGCAGCTACAGGGTGGCGGGACAAGAGACCCAGTACTTC,15,TRBV7-2,NA,TRBJ2-5,NA
CASSERSGSTYEQYF,TGTGCCAGCAGTGAACGTAGCGGGAGTACTTACGAGCAGTACTTC,15,TRBV6-1,TRBD2,TRBJ2-7,NA
CASSEAYRNTEAFF,TGTGCCAGCAGTGAAGCCTACAGGAACACTGAAGCTTTCTTT,14,TRBV6-1,NA,TRBJ1-1,NA
CASSKDRGNGYTF,TGTGCCAGCAGTAAGGACAGGGGAAATGGCTACACCTTC,13,TRBV28,TRBD1,TRBJ1-2,many
CASSYRWGTNTEAFF,TGTGCCAGCAGTTACAGGTGGGGGACGAACACTGAAGCTTTCTTT,15,TRBV6-2/TRBV6-3,NA,TRBJ1-1,many
CSVVRDRVDGYTF,TGCAGCGTTGTCCGGGACAGGGTAGACGGCTACACCTTC,13,TRBV29-1,TRBD1,TRBJ1-2,NA
CASSRGDRAYEQYF,TGTGCCAGCAGTCGTGGGGACAGAGCCTACGAGCAGTACTTC,14,TRBV6-2/TRBV6-3,TRBD1,TRBJ2-7,few
CASSYGRGPQETQYF,TGTGCCAGCAGTTACGGTAGGGGTCCTCAAGAGACCCAGTACTTC,15,TRBV6-5,NA,TRBJ2-5,many
CASSLPREETQYF,TGTGCCAGCAGCTTACCCAGGGAAGAGACCCAGTACTTC,13,TRBV7-9,NA,TRBJ2-5,few
CASSDGRYSGNTIYF,TGTGCCAGCAGTGACGGCAGGTACTCTGGAAACACCATATATTTT,15,TRBV2,NA,TRBJ1-3,many
CASSTRPGLAGEAQYF,TGTGCCAGTAGTACACGTCCGGGACTAGCGGGAGAGGCGCAGTACTTC,16,TRBV19,TRBD2,TRBJ2-7,NA
CASKFEGQGPGEQYF,TGTGCCAGCAAATTTGAGGGACAGGGGCCGGGGGAGCAGTACTTC,15,TRBV27,TRBD1,TRBJ2-7,many
CSVEPGTLYGYTF,TGCAGCGTTGAACCGGGGACGCTCTATGGCTACACCTTC,13,TRBV29-1,NA,TRBJ1-2,many
CASSTTGFPEQQYF,TGTGCCAGCAGTACGACAGGGTTCCCCGAACAGCAGTACTTC,14,TRBV27,TRBD1,TRBJ2-7,few
CASSPGRYDEQYF,TGCGCCAGCAGCCCGGGTCGGTATGACGAGCAGTACTTC,13,TRBV5-1,NA,TRBJ2-7,many